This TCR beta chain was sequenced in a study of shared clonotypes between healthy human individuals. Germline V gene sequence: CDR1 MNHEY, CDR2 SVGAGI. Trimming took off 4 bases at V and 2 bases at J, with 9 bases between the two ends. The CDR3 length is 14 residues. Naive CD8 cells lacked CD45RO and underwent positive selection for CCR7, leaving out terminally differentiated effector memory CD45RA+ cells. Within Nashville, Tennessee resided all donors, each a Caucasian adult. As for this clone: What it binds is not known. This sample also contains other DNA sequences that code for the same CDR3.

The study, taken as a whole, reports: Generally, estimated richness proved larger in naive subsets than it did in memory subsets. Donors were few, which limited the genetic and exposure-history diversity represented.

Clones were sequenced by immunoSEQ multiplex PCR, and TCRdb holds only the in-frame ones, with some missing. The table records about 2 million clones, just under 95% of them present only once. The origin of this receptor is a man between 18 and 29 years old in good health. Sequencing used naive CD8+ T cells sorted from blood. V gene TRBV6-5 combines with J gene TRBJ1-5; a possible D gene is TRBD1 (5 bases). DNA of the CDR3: TGTGCCAGCAGTTTCAGGGAGGGCAATCAGCCCCAGCATTTT. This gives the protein CASSFREGNQPQHF.